This TCR beta chain was obtained from a study of radiotherapy plus CTLA-4 blockade in lung cancer (dated by TCRdb to 2016 to 2019). In terms of the full investigation: Among the enrolled patients, about 19% had an objective response, and 25% to 40% reached disease control.

The study tested focal radiation therapy combined with CTLA-4 blockade (ipilimumab) in patients with chemo-refractory metastatic non-small-cell lung cancer. The study at large found these results: After treatment with radiotherapy and ipilimumab, TCR clones that originated in tumors expanded in peripheral blood. Increased serum interferon-beta after radiation, together with early dynamic changes in blood T cell clones, were reported to be the strongest predictors of response.

The CDR3 goes from the cysteine to the phenylalanine over 14 residues. The CDR3 DNA has 42 bases and is translated from base 1. CDR1 and CDR2 are drawn from the germline V gene: MDHEN, SYDVKM. Trimming takes 6 bases from V and 1 base from J, and the germline ends sit 12 bases apart. Libraries were prepared through the immunoSEQ multiplex PCR assay. This is the immuneACCESS table as TCRdb keeps it, with only in-frame sequences that have V and J called. A part of the clones is gone; compared with another copy, unresolved V genes explain less than half, and the rest is unexplained. In all, the sample holds 85,000 to 100,000 clones, and more than 85% of those were seen once. The top ten clonotypes cover 15% to 20% of the sample. As for this clone: Its binding antigen is unknown. Base qualities are not at hand, and no much larger clone is one base apart.

Recombination linked TRBV28 to TRBJ2-5; the D gene is perhaps TRBD1, on 6 matching bases. The sequence came from a human donor with non-small cell lung cancer that progressed on radiotherapy plus ipilimumab. The input for sequencing was peripheral blood, taken from a patient treated with radiotherapy plus ipilimumab. The nucleotide sequence reads TGTGCCAGCAGGCAAGACAGGCTCCAAGAGACCCAGTACTTC. Its translation reads: CASRQDRLQETQYF.